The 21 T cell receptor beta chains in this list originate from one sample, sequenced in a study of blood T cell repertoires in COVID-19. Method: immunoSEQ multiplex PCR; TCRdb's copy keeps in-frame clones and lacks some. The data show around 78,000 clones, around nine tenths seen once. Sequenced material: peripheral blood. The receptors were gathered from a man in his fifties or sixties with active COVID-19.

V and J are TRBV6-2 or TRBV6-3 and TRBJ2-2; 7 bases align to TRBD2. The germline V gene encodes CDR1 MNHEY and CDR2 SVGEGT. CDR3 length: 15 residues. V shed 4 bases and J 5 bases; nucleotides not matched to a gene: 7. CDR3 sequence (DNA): TGTGCCAGCAGTTTCGTGGGAGGGAGAACCGGGGAGCTGTTTTTT. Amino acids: CASSFVGGRTGELFF.

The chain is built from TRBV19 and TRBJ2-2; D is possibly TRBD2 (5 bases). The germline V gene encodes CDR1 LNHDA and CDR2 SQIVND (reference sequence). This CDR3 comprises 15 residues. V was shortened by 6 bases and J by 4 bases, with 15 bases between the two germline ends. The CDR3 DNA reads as TGTGCCAGTAGCCCATCCGGACTTACCACCGGGGAGCTGTTTTTT. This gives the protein CASSPSGLTTGELFF.

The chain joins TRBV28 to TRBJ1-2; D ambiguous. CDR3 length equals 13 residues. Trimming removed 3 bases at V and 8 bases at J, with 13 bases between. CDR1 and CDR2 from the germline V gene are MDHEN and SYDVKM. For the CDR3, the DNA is TGTGCCAGCAGTTTCCCTCTCGGTATGGGCTACACCTTC. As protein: CASSFPLGMGYTF.

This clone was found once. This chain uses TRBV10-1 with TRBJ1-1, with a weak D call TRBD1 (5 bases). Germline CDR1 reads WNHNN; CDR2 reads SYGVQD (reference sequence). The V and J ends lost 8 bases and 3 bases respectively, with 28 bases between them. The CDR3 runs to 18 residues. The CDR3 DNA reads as TGCGCCAGCCTCGGCAGGGTAATTCCCACGACGGCGGACACTGAAGCTTTCTTT. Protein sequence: CASLGRVIPTTADTEAFF.

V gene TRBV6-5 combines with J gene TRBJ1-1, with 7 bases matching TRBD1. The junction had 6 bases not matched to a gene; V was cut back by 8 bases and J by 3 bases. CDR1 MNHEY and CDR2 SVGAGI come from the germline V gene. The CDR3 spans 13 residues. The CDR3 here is CASDREYYTEAFF. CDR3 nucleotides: TGTGCCAGCGACAGGGAGTATTACACTGAAGCTTTCTTT.

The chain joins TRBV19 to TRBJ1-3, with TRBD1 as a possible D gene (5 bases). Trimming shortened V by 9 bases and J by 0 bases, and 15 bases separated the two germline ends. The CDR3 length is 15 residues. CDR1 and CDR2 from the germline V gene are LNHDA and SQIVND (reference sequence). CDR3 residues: CASLRDRDSGNTIYF. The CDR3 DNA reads TGTGCCAGCCTGCGCGACAGAGACTCTGGAAACACCATATATTTT.

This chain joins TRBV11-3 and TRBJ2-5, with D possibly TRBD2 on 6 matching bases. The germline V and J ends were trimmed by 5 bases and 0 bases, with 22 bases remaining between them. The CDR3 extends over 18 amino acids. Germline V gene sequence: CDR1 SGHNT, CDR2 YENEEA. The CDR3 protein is CASSPGGAETMYQETQYF. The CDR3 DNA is TGTGCCAGCAGCCCCGGAGGGGCGGAGACCATGTACCAAGAGACCCAGTACTTC.

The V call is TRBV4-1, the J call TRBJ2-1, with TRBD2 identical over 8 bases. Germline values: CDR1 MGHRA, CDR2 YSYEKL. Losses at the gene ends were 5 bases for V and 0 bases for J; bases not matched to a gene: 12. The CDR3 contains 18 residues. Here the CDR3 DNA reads TGCGCCAGCAGCGCAGGGGCTAGCGGGTCCAGCTCCTACAATGAGCAGTTCTTC. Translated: CASSAGASGSSSYNEQFF.

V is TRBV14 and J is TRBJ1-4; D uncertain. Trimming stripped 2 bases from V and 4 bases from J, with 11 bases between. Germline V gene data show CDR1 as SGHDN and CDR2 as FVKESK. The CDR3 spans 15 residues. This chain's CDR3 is CASSQHSAGNEKLFF. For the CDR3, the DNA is TGTGCCAGCAGCCAACATTCGGCGGGTAATGAAAAACTGTTTTTT. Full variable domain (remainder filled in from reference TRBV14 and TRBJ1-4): EAGVTQFPSHSVIEKGQTVTLRCDPISGHDNLYWYRRVMGKEIKFLLHFVKESKQDESGMPNNRFLAERTGGTYSTLKVQPAELEDSGVYFCASSQHSAGNEKLFFGSGTQLSVL.

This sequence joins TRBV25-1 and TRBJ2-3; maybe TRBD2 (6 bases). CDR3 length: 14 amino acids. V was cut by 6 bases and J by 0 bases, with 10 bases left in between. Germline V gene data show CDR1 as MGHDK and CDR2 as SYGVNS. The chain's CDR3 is CASSLAASTDTQYF. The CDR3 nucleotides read TGTGCCAGCAGCTTAGCGGCTAGCACAGATACGCAGTATTTT.

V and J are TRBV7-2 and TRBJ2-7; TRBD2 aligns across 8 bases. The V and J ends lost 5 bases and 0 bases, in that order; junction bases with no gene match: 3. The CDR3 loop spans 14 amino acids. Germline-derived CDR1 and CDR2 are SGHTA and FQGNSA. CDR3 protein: CASSLTSASYEQYF. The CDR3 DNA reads TGTGCCAGCAGCCTGACTAGCGCCTCCTACGAGCAGTACTTC.

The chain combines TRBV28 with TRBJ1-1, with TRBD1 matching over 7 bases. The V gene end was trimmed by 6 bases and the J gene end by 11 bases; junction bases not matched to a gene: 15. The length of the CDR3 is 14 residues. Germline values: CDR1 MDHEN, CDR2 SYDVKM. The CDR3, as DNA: TGTGCCAGCAGGGTAGGGGACAGTGCCTTGAGCGCTTTCTTT. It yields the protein CASRVGDSALSAFF.

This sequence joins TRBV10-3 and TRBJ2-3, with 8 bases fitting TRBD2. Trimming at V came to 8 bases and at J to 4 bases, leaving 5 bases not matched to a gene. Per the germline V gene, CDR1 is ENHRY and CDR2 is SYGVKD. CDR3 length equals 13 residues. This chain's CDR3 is CAIRGGLPDTQYF. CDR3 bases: TGTGCCATCCGGGGGGGGCTTCCAGATACGCAGTATTTT.

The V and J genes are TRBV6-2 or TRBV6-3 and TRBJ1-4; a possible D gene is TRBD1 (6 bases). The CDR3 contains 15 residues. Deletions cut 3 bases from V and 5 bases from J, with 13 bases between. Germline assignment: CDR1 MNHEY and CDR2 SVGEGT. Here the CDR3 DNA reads TGTGCCAGCAGTTATTTGGGACAAGCAAATGAAAAACTGTTTTTT. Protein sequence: CASSYLGQANEKLFF.

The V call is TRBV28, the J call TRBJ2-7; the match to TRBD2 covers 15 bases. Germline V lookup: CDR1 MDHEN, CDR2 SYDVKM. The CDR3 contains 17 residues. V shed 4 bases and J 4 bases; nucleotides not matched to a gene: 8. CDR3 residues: CASSSRTSGRALYEQYF. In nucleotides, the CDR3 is TGTGCCAGCAGTTCCCGGACTAGCGGGAGGGCCTTGTACGAGCAGTACTTC.

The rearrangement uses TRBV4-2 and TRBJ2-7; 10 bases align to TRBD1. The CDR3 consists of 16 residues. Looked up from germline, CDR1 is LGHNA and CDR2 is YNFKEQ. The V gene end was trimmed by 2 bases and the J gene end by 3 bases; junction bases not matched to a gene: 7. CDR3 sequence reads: CASSQHGRDRGYEQYF. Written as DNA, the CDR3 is TGTGCCAGCAGCCAACATGGCCGGGACAGGGGCTACGAGCAGTACTTC.

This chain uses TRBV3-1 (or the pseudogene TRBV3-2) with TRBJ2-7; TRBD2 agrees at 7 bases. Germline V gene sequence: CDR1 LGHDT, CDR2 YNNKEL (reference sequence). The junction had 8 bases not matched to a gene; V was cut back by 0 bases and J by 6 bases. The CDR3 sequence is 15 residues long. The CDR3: CASSQEGRTGGEQYF. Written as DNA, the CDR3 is TGTGCCAGCAGCCAAGAGGGCAGGACGGGGGGCGAGCAGTACTTC.

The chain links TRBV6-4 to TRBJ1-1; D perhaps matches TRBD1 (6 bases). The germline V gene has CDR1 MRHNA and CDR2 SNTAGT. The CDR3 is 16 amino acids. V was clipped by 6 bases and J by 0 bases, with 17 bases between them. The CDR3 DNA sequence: TGTGCCAGCAGAGTAACAGGGTCCTTCATGAACACTGAAGCTTTCTTT. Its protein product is CASRVTGSFMNTEAFF.

CDR3 sequence reads: CASSTTGATNEKLFF. In nucleotides, the CDR3 is TGCGCCAGCAGCACCACAGGGGCAACTAATGAAAAACTGTTTTTT. The rearrangement uses TRBV5-1 and TRBJ1-4; 7 nucleotides match TRBD1. Germline V gene data show CDR1 as SGHRS and CDR2 as YFSETQ. The CDR3 has 15 amino acids. Trimming at V came to 4 bases and at J to 0 bases, leaving 3 bases not matched to a gene. The whole variable domain, filled in from reference TRBV5-1 and TRBJ1-4, reads KAGVTQTPRYLIKTRGQQVTLSCSPISGHRSVSWYQQTPGQGLQFLFEYFSETQRNKGNFPGRFSGRQFSNSRSEMNVSTLELGDSALYLCASSTTGATNEKLFFGSGTQLSVL.

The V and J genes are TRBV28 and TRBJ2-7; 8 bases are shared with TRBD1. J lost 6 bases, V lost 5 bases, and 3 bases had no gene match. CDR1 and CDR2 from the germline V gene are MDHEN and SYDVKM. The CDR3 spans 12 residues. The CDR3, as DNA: TGTGCCAGCAGTGGACAGGGAGCCGAGCAGTACTTC. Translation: CASSGQGAEQYF.

The CDR3 DNA sequence: TGTGCCAGCAGCTTAATGCCGGGTGGAGAGACCCAGTACTTC. Translating it yields CASSLMPGGETQYF. The chain joins TRBV7-3 to TRBJ2-5; D gene uncertain. CDR1 SGHTA and CDR2 FQGTGA come from the germline V gene. This CDR3 is 14 amino acids long. Trimming stripped 1 base from V and 4 bases from J, with 10 bases between.